One and the same sample provided the 30 T cell receptor beta chains below, sequenced in a study of cytomegalovirus exposure and HLA in healthy donors. Vbeta (60) and Jbeta (13) primers were used in the PCR. Sequencing used immunoSEQ multiplex PCR; TCRdb keeps in-frame clones, though not all of them. The sample carries 100,000 to 150,000 clones, 75% to 80% recorded once. The sequenced material came from PBMCs. The receptors shown here come from a woman aged 55 to 70 in good health and CMV-seronegative.

The chain recombines TRBV19 with TRBJ2-5; 9 positions match TRBD1. This CDR3 is 16 amino acids long. The trim removed 5 bases at V and 1 base at J, leaving 8 bases unmatched. Germline lookup yields CDR1 LNHDA and CDR2 SQIVND (reference sequence). In DNA, the CDR3 is TGTGCCAGTAGTGCTACAGGGGGCGCATCCCAAGAGACCCAGTACTTC. It is translated as CASSATGGASQETQYF. The entire variable domain, with the rest obtained from reference TRBV19 and TRBJ2-5, is as follows: DGGITQSPKYLFRKEGQNVTLSCEQNLNHDAMYWYRQDPGQGLRLIYYSQIVNDFQKGDIAEGYSVSREKKESFPLTVTSAQKNPTAFYLCASSATGGASQETQYFGPGTRLLVL.

The J gene is TRBJ1-1, the V gene TRBV28; D may be TRBD1 (5 bases). Per the germline V gene, CDR1 is MDHEN and CDR2 is SYDVKM. The CDR3 is 13 amino acids. V lost 8 bases to trimming and J lost 5 bases, with 15 bases between them. CDR3 in amino acids: CASLGGVRTEAFF. CDR3 bases: TGTGCCAGCTTGGGGGGAGTTCGTACTGAAGCTTTCTTT.

The V and J genes are TRBV6-5 and TRBJ1-1; 9 bases line up with TRBD1. J gave up 6 bases and V 4 bases, and 12 bases lay outside the gene matches. Germline CDR1 is MNHEY and CDR2 is SVGAGI. The CDR3 contains 16 residues. CDR3 amino acids: CASSLPGTGKSAEAFF. Here the CDR3 DNA reads TGTGCCAGCAGTTTACCCGGGACAGGGAAGTCCGCTGAAGCTTTCTTT.

As DNA, the CDR3 is TGTGCCTGGAGGGGACAGGGTAGGTCCTATAATTCACCCCTCCACTTT. Protein: CAWRGQGRSYNSPLHF. The chain links TRBV30 to TRBJ1-6, with 9 bases that match TRBD1. CDR3 length: 16 amino acids. The V gene end was trimmed by 3 bases and the J gene end by 1 base; junction bases not matched to a gene: 4. Germline V lookup: CDR1 GTSNPN, CDR2 SVGIG (reference sequence).

The chain combines TRBV6-5 with TRBJ2-3; TRBD2 might be the D (6 bases). Trimming removed 5 bases from V and 4 bases from J, with 13 bases in between. The CDR3 runs 14 residues. The V gene's germline CDR1 is MNHEY and CDR2 SVGAGI. The chain's CDR3 is CASSPRGRSDTQYF. The CDR3 coding sequence is TGTGCCAGCAGTCCCCGGGGGAGGTCAGATACGCAGTATTTT.

The chain is built from TRBV18 and TRBJ2-4; 11 bases match TRBD2. V gave up 0 bases and J gave up 11 bases; unmatched junction bases: 3. CDR3 length: 14 amino acids. Per the germline V gene, CDR1 is KGHSH and CDR2 is LQKENI. The chain's CDR3 is CASSPPGTSGVQYF. DNA of the CDR3: TGTGCCAGCTCACCACCCGGGACTAGCGGCGTTCAGTACTTC.

The J gene is TRBJ2-1, the V gene TRBV12-5, with 8 positions matching TRBD1. The CDR3 contains 17 residues. Per the germline V gene, CDR1 is LGHNT and CDR2 is FRNRAP. Trimming took 1 base from V and 4 from J; bases not matched to a gene: 9. The CDR3 region is CASGLDPRGPRYNEQFF. CDR3 bases: TGTGCTAGTGGTTTGGATCCCAGGGGGCCTCGATACAATGAGCAGTTCTTC.

This clone was recorded a few times. The chain carries TRBV7-2 and TRBJ2-2, with 7 bases matching TRBD2. This CDR3 has 14 amino acids. Per the germline V gene, CDR1 is SGHTA and CDR2 is FQGNSA. Germline trimming cut 8 bases from V and 5 bases from J; bases unmatched to any gene: 8. CDR3 nucleotide sequence: TGTGCCAGCGGGCCGGGAGGTCGGACCGGGGAGCTGTTTTTT. Translated: CASGPGGRTGELFF.

For this clone: Different DNA sequences within this sample yield the same CDR3. The CDR3 here is CASRRAGAAYNEQFF. The CDR3 bases are TGTGCCAGCAGGAGAGCGGGAGCGGCCTACAATGAGCAGTTCTTC. V is TRBV6-5 and J is TRBJ2-1; 8 bases align to TRBD2. The CDR3 sequence is 15 residues long. The junction had 6 bases not matched to a gene; V was cut back by 6 bases and J by 2 bases. Germline V CDR1 and CDR2: MNHEY, SVGAGI.

This clone was picked up a small number of times. The V call is TRBV7-6, the J call TRBJ1-2; D gene unclear. Germline V CDR1 and CDR2: SGHVS, FNYEAQ. Trimming removed 5 bases at V and 8 bases at J, with 12 bases between. This CDR3 comprises 12 residues. The CDR3 DNA is TGTGCCAGCAGCCCCCGAGGGCAAGGCTACACCTTC. Translation: CASSPRGQGYTF. Complete variable domain (other parts from reference TRBV7-6 and TRBJ1-2): GAGVSQSPRYKVTKRGQDVALRCDPISGHVSLYWYRQALGQGPEFLTYFNYEAQQDKSGLPNDRFSAERPEGSISTLTIQRTEQRDSAMYRCASSPRGQGYTFGSGTRLTVV.

This clone was seen just once. The rearrangement joins TRBV27 to TRBJ2-5; TRBD1 aligns across 7 bases. V was clipped by 6 bases and J by 2 bases; unmatched bases: 3. The CDR3 runs to 13 residues. Germline CDR1 and CDR2: MNHEY and SMNVEV (reference sequence). The CDR3 sequence: CASRRTGQETQYF. CDR3 in DNA: TGTGCCAGCAGGAGGACAGGACAAGAGACCCAGTACTTC.

This clone came up a few times. The chain couples TRBV9 to TRBJ2-2, with D perhaps TRBD2 (5 bases). Germline-derived CDR1 and CDR2 are SGDLS and YYNGEE. The CDR3 length is 14 residues. V was shortened by 0 bases and J by 6 bases, with 9 bases between the two germline ends. The CDR3 spells CASSVGFGAGELFF. The DNA for the CDR3 is TGTGCCAGCAGCGTAGGGTTCGGGGCCGGGGAGCTGTTTTTT.

The rearrangement joins TRBV5-1 to TRBJ2-5, with TRBD2 as a possible D gene (5 bases). This CDR3 spans 15 amino acids. Trimming shortened V by 3 bases and J by 1 base, and 13 bases separated the two germline ends. The V gene's germline CDR1 is SGHRS and CDR2 YFSETQ. As DNA, the CDR3 is TGCGCCAGCAGCTCCGGGGTTTATCGCCAAGAGACCCAGTACTTC. This sequence encodes CASSSGVYRQETQYF.

The sample holds one count of this clone. In DNA, the CDR3 is TGCGCCAGCAGCTCAGACGGGACTAGCGGCGCCTACGAGCAGTACTTC. It yields the protein CASSSDGTSGAYEQYF. The V call is TRBV5-1, the J call TRBJ2-7; 11 bases fit TRBD2. The length of the CDR3 is 16 residues. In germline, CDR1 is SGHRS, CDR2 YFSETQ. J gave up 2 bases and V 3 bases, and 7 bases lay outside the gene matches.

The chain has TRBV10-1 and TRBJ2-7; 7 positions agree with TRBD2. The ends lost 3 bases at V and 2 bases at J; junction bases unmatched: 10. The CDR3 totals 16 residues. Germline CDR1 is WNHNN and CDR2 is SYGVQD (reference sequence). This CDR3 reads CASSDAPGLAAYEQYF. The CDR3 DNA follows: TGCGCCAGCAGTGACGCGCCCGGGCTAGCGGCCTACGAGCAGTACTTC.

The V gene is TRBV27, the J gene TRBJ1-2; the match to TRBD1 covers 9 bases. Trimming took 6 bases from V and 3 from J; bases not matched to a gene: 8. Germline CDR1 is MNHEY and CDR2 is SMNVEV (reference sequence). The CDR3 has 15 residues. The CDR3 DNA reads as TGTGCCAGCAGCCTAGAGGGACAGGGATACTATGGCTACACCTTC. This codes for CASSLEGQGYYGYTF.

This CDR3 is CASKTTLNYGYTF. The CDR3 nucleotides read TGTGCCAGTAAGACAACTCTTAACTATGGCTACACCTTC. The rearrangement links TRBV2 to TRBJ1-2; D gene uncertain. The CDR3 extends over 13 amino acids. The V gene's germline CDR1 is SNHLY and CDR2 FYNNEI. Trimming removed 9 bases at V and 1 base at J, with 12 bases between.

The chain uses TRBV11-2 and TRBJ2-3; tentatively, D is TRBD2 (5 bases). Per the germline V gene, CDR1 is SGHAT and CDR2 is FQNNGV. The CDR3 extends over 14 amino acids. Trimming took off 2 bases at V and 6 bases at J, with 12 bases between the two ends. DNA for the CDR3: TGTGCCAGCAGCTTAACCGGGGTTGGTGATACGCAGTATTTT. Amino acids: CASSLTGVGDTQYF.

This clone was counted a few times. The chain recombines TRBV19 with TRBJ1-1; no clear D gene. The germline gives CDR1 LNHDA, CDR2 SQIVND (reference sequence). V shed 5 bases and J shed 3 bases, with 13 bases lying between them. There are 14 residues in the CDR3. The CDR3 nucleotides read TGTGCCAGTAGTCGGCAGGAGGCGGACACTGAAGCTTTCTTT. Encoded protein: CASSRQEADTEAFF.

The chain combines TRBV9 with TRBJ2-7; tentatively, D is TRBD2 (6 bases). Germline CDR1 is SGDLS and CDR2 is YYNGEE. The CDR3 has 15 residues. Trimming took off 4 bases at V and 4 bases at J, with 18 bases between the two ends. The CDR3 reads CASSPRSSGGYEQYF. In nucleotides, the CDR3 is TGTGCCAGCAGCCCCCGTAGTTCCGGGGGATACGAGCAGTACTTC.

This clone appeared a few times. V is TRBV28 and J is TRBJ1-1, with D possibly TRBD1 on 5 matching bases. V shed 1 base and J shed 4 bases, with 19 bases lying between them. CDR1 and CDR2 (germline): MDHEN, SYDVKM. CDR3 length equals 17 residues. The CDR3 region has the DNA TGTGCCAGCAGTTTATACGGGCAGGGTAGAGTTGGCACTGAAGCTTTCTTT. Translated, it gives CASSLYGQGRVGTEAFF. Combining the CDR3 with reference TRBV28 and TRBJ1-1 gives the whole variable domain DVKVTQSSRYLVKRTGEKVFLECVQDMDHENMFWYRQDPGLGLRLIYFSYDVKMKEKGDIPEGYSVSREKKERFSLILESASTNQTSMYLCASSLYGQGRVGTEAFFGQGTRLTVV.

J is TRBJ2-1 and V is TRBV30; 7 bases align to TRBD2. The CDR3 extends over 15 amino acids. With V trimmed by 1 base and J by 7 bases, 10 bases remained unmatched. The V gene's germline CDR1 is GTSNPN and CDR2 SVGIG (reference sequence). CDR3 bases: TGTGCCTGGAGTGCGTTGGGAGGGCCTTGGAATGAGCAGTTCTTC. This encodes CAWSALGGPWNEQFF.

CDR3 DNA sequence: TGTGCCAGCACCTTACAGGGGGCGATCCACGAGCAGTACTTC. It codes for CASTLQGAIHEQYF. The V gene is TRBV28, the J gene TRBJ2-7; 9 bases are a match to TRBD1. The CDR3 is 14 amino acids. V lost 7 bases to trimming and J lost 5 bases; unmatched junction nucleotides: 9. Germline CDR1 MDHEN, CDR2 SYDVKM.

Worth noting for this clone: The same CDR3 can be traced to other DNA sequences in this sample. CDR3 residues: CASSLNRGLQPQHF. The CDR3 coding sequence is TGTGCCAGCAGCCTCAACAGGGGGCTTCAGCCCCAGCATTTT. This chain links TRBV28 with TRBJ1-5, with TRBD1 identical over 9 bases. The ends lost 6 bases at V and 6 bases at J; junction bases unmatched: 6. Germline V lookup: CDR1 MDHEN, CDR2 SYDVKM. The CDR3 has 14 amino acids.

In regard to this clone: The junction departs from germline at one end; a sequencing error may be responsible. The V gene is TRBV19, the J gene TRBJ2-5; D ambiguous. The CDR3 consists of 17 residues. Per germline, CDR1 LNHDA and CDR2 SQIVND (reference sequence). CDR3 residues: CANSIGLGAALQETQYF. Here the CDR3 DNA reads TGTGCCAATAGTATAGGATTGGGTGCGGCCCTTCAAGAGACCCAGTACTTC.

The J gene is TRBJ2-5, the V gene TRBV4-1; possible D gene TRBD2, 7 bases. The CDR3 loop spans 15 amino acids. CDR1 is MGHRA, CDR2 YSYEKL, per germline. V lost 4 bases, J lost 4 bases, and 16 bases lay in between. The CDR3 spells CASSRKGGDGETQYF. CDR3 sequence (DNA): TGCGCCAGCAGCCGTAAAGGGGGGGACGGAGAGACCCAGTACTTC.

The genes are TRBV30 and TRBJ2-7; 7 bases align to TRBD1. Germline CDR1 reads GTSNPN; CDR2 reads SVGIG (reference sequence). J gave up 4 bases and V 3 bases, and 9 bases lay outside the gene matches. The CDR3 consists of 14 residues. The CDR3 protein is CAWSTGDQVYEQYF. In DNA, the CDR3 is TGTGCCTGGAGCACAGGGGATCAAGTTTACGAGCAGTACTTC.

The chain joins TRBV30 to TRBJ1-2; possibly TRBD1 for D (6 bases). The CDR3 is 13 residues long. With 4 bases removed from V and 5 bases from J, the gap between germline ends came to 14 bases. Per germline, CDR1 GTSNPN and CDR2 SVGIG (reference sequence). For the CDR3, the DNA is TGTGCCTGGACTCCCGGACAGAGATATGGCTACACCTTC. It specifies CAWTPGQRYGYTF. Together with reference TRBV30 and TRBJ1-2, the CDR3 gives the full variable domain: SQTIHQWPATLVQPVGSPLSLECTVEGTSNPNLYWYRQAAGRGLQLLFYSVGIGQISSEVPQNLSASRPQDRQFILSSKKLLLSDSGFYLCAWTPGQRYGYTFGSGTRLTVV.

The chain links TRBV7-9 to TRBJ2-7, with unresolved D. With 5 bases removed from V and 1 base from J, the gap between germline ends came to 9 bases. The CDR3 is made up of 13 amino acids. Germline assignment: CDR1 SEHNR and CDR2 FQNEAQ (reference sequence). The chain's CDR3 is CASSPQQSYEQYF. CDR3 DNA sequence: TGTGCCAGCAGCCCCCAACAGTCCTACGAGCAGTACTTC.

A note on this clone: At the DNA level, this CDR3 is encoded by other sequences in the same sample as well. The gene calls are TRBV20-1 and TRBJ1-1, with 7 bases identical to TRBD1. The V gene's germline CDR1 is DFQATT and CDR2 SNEGSKA (reference sequence). The V gene end was trimmed by 5 bases and the J gene end by 8 bases; junction bases not matched to a gene: 2. The CDR3 contains 10 residues. CDR3: CSARDREAFF. The CDR3 nucleotides are TGCAGTGCTCGGGACAGAGAAGCTTTCTTT.